The 21 T cell receptor beta chains listed next were all sequenced from one sample in a study of T-cell memory formation after mild COVID-19. TCRdb re-derived calls from the 5' RACE reads in MiXCR, one entry per CDR3 protein. This sample has roughly 400,000 distinct CDR3 sequences, with roughly 24% found just once. The sequencing sample was made of PBMCs or a T cell subset sorted from them (not recorded which). The receptors shown here come from an adult woman who had mild COVID-19 (a few samples of this study predate the infection). Cell type and time point are not known.

The rearrangement links TRBV6-5 to TRBJ1-1; possible D gene TRBD1, 6 bases. The CDR3 totals 13 residues. Trimming stripped 8 bases from V and 3 bases from J, with 13 bases between. Germline V lookup: CDR1 MNHEY, CDR2 SVGAGI. DNA of the CDR3: TGTGCCAGCGGCCGGACAGTCTACACTGAAGCTTTCTTT. Protein: CASGRTVYTEAFF.

CDR3 protein: CASSWTAGEGGYTF. The CDR3 coding sequence is TGTGCCAGCAGCTGGACAGCGGGGGAGGGAGGCTACACCTTC. The gene calls are TRBV3-1 and TRBJ1-2, with D perhaps matching TRBD1 (6 bases). V lost 5 bases, J lost 8 bases, and 18 bases lay in between. Germline CDR1 and CDR2: LGHDT and YNNKEL (reference sequence). This CDR3 is 14 amino acids long. Filled out from reference TRBV3-1 and TRBJ1-2, the complete variable domain reads DTAVSQTPKYLVTQMGNDKSIKCEQNLGHDTMYWYKQDSKKFLKIMFSYNNKELIINETVPNRFSPKSPDKAHLNLHINSLELGDSAVYFCASSWTAGEGGYTFGSGTRLTVV.

The genes are TRBV6-2 or TRBV6-3 and TRBJ2-7; D gene uncertain. The CDR3 consists of 14 residues. V was pared by 6 bases and J by 3 bases, with 15 bases between. CDR1 is MNHEY, CDR2 SVGEGT, per germline. In DNA, the CDR3 is TGTGCCAGCAGCTGGACGTCCCCAGGCTACGAGCAGTACTTC. It specifies CASSWTSPGYEQYF.

This clonotype was observed a few times. The V call is TRBV5-6, the J call TRBJ2-3; maybe TRBD2 (6 bases). V was cut by 4 bases and J by 4 bases, with 13 bases left in between. The CDR3 runs 14 residues. Germline V gene lookup returns CDR1 SGHDT and CDR2 YYEEEE. The CDR3 region is CASSPTGEPDTQYF. CDR3 nucleotides: TGTGCCAGCAGCCCGACGGGAGAACCAGATACGCAGTATTTT.

The chain combines TRBV12-3 or TRBV12-4 with TRBJ1-2; TRBD1 agrees at 12 bases. The ends lost 4 bases at V and 7 bases at J; junction bases unmatched: 7. The CDR3 sequence is 15 residues long. CDR3 region: CASSSPGQGAGGYTF. As DNA, the CDR3 is TGTGCCAGCAGTTCACCGGGACAGGGGGCGGGTGGCTACACCTTC.

This clonotype came up a few times. The junction differs from germline at one of its ends, possibly a read error. V gene TRBV4-1 combines with J gene TRBJ2-7; the match to TRBD2 covers 8 bases. Looked up from germline, CDR1 is MGHRA and CDR2 is YSYEKL. The CDR3 loop spans 17 amino acids. CDR3 residues: CASSKEALAGGDYEQYF. The CDR3 region has the DNA TGCGCCAGCAGCAAAGAAGCTCTGGCGGGGGGAGACTACGAGCAGTACTTC.

This clonotype appeared once. The rearrangement uses TRBV4-1 and TRBJ2-2; TRBD2 matches 8 bases. CDR3 size: 16 residues. Germline assignment: CDR1 MGHRA and CDR2 YSYEKL. V lost 4 bases to trimming and J lost 4 bases; unmatched junction nucleotides: 8. CDR3 nucleotides: TGCGCCAGCAGCCCCTCGGGGGGGGCGGGCACCGGGGAGCTGTTTTTT. Translated, it gives CASSPSGGAGTGELFF.

The sample holds a few counts of this clonotype. This chain connects TRBV2 to TRBJ1-6, with 7 nucleotides matching TRBD1. This CDR3 has 12 residues. V lost 6 bases, J lost 7 bases, and 0 bases stayed unmatched. The germline CDR1 and CDR2 sequences are SNHLY and FYNNEI. The CDR3 DNA follows: TGTGCCAGCAGGACAGGGAATTCACCCCTCCACTTT. Protein sequence: CASRTGNSPLHF.

A few counts support this clonotype. The V gene is TRBV12-3 or TRBV12-4, the J gene TRBJ2-1; no definite D call. The CDR3 covers 17 residues. Trimming cost V 7 bases and J 0 bases, with 19 bases left between them. CDR3 amino acids: CASTPELAENSYNEQFF. The CDR3 region has the DNA TGTGCCAGCACCCCTGAATTAGCTGAAAACTCCTACAATGAGCAGTTCTTC.

J is TRBJ2-7 and V is TRBV10-3; 7 positions agree with TRBD2. Germline-derived CDR1 and CDR2 are ENHRY and SYGVKD. The CDR3 consists of 13 residues. V trimming: 2 bases; J trimming: 5 bases; junction bases outside the gene matches: 3. In nucleotides, the CDR3 is TGTGCCATCAGTGAGGCTAGCGGTAACGAGCAGTACTTC. Translating gives CAISEASGNEQYF.

This chain links TRBV6-1 with TRBJ1-2, with unresolved D. This CDR3 has 15 amino acids. Trimming took off 4 bases at V and 4 bases at J, with 16 bases between the two ends. The V gene's germline CDR1 is MNHNS and CDR2 SASEGT. This chain's CDR3 is CASSVRPAAPYGYTF. CDR3 nucleotide sequence: TGTGCCAGCAGTGTGAGACCCGCCGCTCCCTATGGCTACACCTTC.

This clonotype was counted between two and nine times. The chain joins TRBV6-1 to TRBJ1-1, with TRBD1 matching 7 bases. There are 17 residues in the CDR3. V lost 4 bases, J lost 1 base, and 12 bases stayed unmatched. Germline CDR1 and CDR2: MNHNS and SASEGT. This CDR3 reads CASSVLPGQIKNTEAFF. In nucleotides, the CDR3 is TGTGCCAGCAGTGTGCTACCGGGACAGATAAAGAACACTGAAGCTTTCTTT.

The chain combines TRBV5-5 with TRBJ1-3, with D hard to call. The CDR3 extends over 15 amino acids. The germline CDR1 and CDR2 sequences are SGHKS and YYEKEE (reference sequence). V was pared by 2 bases and J by 4 bases, with 13 bases between. In DNA form, the CDR3 reads TGTGCCAGCAGCTTTGGGTGGACGGACGGAAACACCATATATTTT. Translating it yields CASSFGWTDGNTIYF.

The sample holds a few counts of this clonotype. The V and J genes are TRBV12-3 or TRBV12-4 and TRBJ2-7; D might be TRBD1 or TRBD2, each matching 5 bases. There are 12 residues in the CDR3. Trimming removed 5 bases at V and 6 bases at J, with 11 bases between. CDR3 protein: CASSLGTVEQYF. CDR3 DNA: TGTGCCAGCAGTCTCGGGACGGTCGAGCAGTACTTC.

The rearrangement joins TRBV7-8 to TRBJ1-2; 11 positions agree with TRBD1. The V gene end was trimmed by 4 bases and the J gene end by 6 bases; junction bases not matched to a gene: 10. This CDR3 spans 16 amino acids. Germline V gene sequence: CDR1 SGHVS, CDR2 FQNEAQ. The CDR3: CASSSYRRDRGNGYTF. CDR3 DNA: TGTGCCAGCAGCTCCTACCGCCGGGACAGGGGGAATGGCTACACCTTC.

CDR3 amino acids: CASSQPGAGAVTEAFF. DNA for the CDR3: TGTGCCAGCAGTCAACCAGGGGCAGGGGCTGTCACTGAAGCTTTCTTT. The chain uses TRBV5-6 and TRBJ1-1; D is perhaps TRBD1 (6 bases). This CDR3 region has 16 residues. Trimming removed 5 bases at V and 4 bases at J, with 21 bases between. CDR1 and CDR2 from the germline V gene are SGHDT and YYEEEE.

This clonotype turned up a few times. The V call is TRBV7-9, the J call TRBJ2-5, with TRBD2 matching 8 bases. Germline lookup yields CDR1 SEHNR and CDR2 FQNEAQ (reference sequence). The CDR3 is 15 amino acids. Losses at the gene ends were 3 bases for V and 3 bases for J; bases not matched to a gene: 6. CDR3 coding DNA: TGTGCCAGCAGCTTTGCGCAGGGACTAGAAGAGACCCAGTACTTC. Translation gives CASSFAQGLEETQYF.

This clonotype was detected a few times. The rearrangement uses TRBV6-2 or TRBV6-3 and TRBJ2-1; 9 positions agree with TRBD2. Looked up from germline, CDR1 is MNHEY and CDR2 is SVGEGT. The V segment lost 5 bases and the J segment 1 base; nucleotides outside the gene matches: 3. CDR3 length: 15 amino acids. This chain's CDR3 is CASSVGLASYNEQFF. The CDR3 DNA follows: TGTGCCAGCAGTGTGGGACTAGCTTCCTACAATGAGCAGTTCTTC.

This chain uses TRBV4-1 with TRBJ1-2, with D unresolved. V was clipped by 1 base and J by 1 base, with 10 bases between them. The CDR3 is 15 amino acids. Germline CDR1 is MGHRA and CDR2 is YSYEKL. CDR3 residues: CASSQAVGVNYGYTF. CDR3 in DNA: TGCGCCAGCAGCCAAGCAGTCGGGGTTAACTATGGCTACACCTTC.

The chain joins TRBV6-6 to TRBJ2-1; D is unclear. This CDR3 is 14 amino acids long. V was clipped by 6 bases and J by 8 bases, with 17 bases between them. Germline V gene data show CDR1 as MNHNY and CDR2 as SVGAGI (reference sequence). CDR3 amino acids: CASSHGSLTHEQFF. The DNA of the CDR3 is TGTGCCAGCAGCCACGGGTCACTAACCCATGAGCAGTTCTTC.

The chain recombines TRBV7-9 with TRBJ2-5; D possibly corresponds to TRBD1 (6 bases). Germline assignment: CDR1 SEHNR and CDR2 FQNEAQ (reference sequence). CDR3 length equals 16 residues. With 1 base removed from V and 1 base from J, the gap between germline ends came to 13 bases. CDR3 sequence (DNA): TGTGCCAGCAGCTTAGAGACAGGAGAAATCCAAGAGACCCAGTACTTC. Protein: CASSLETGEIQETQYF.